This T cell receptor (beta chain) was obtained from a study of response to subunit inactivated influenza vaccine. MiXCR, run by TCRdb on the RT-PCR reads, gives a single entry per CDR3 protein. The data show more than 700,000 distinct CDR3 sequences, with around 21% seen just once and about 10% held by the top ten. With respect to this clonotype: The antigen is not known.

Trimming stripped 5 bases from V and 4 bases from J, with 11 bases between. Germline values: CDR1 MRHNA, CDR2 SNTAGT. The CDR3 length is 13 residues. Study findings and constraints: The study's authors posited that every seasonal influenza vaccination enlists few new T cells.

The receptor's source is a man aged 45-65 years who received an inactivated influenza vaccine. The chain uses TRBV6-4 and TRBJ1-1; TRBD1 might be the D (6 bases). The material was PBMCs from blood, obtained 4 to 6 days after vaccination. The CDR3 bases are TGTGCCAGCAGTAGACAGGTAGCCACTGAAGCTTTCTTT. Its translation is CASSRQVATEAFF.